This entry is about one T cell receptor (beta chain). Germline-derived CDR1 and CDR2 are SGHVS and FQNEAQ. There are 15 residues in the CDR3. With 7 bases removed from V and 1 base from J, the gap between germline ends came to 16 bases. The data stem from a study of shared clonotypes between healthy human individuals. Clones were read by immunoSEQ multiplex PCR, and TCRdb kept only the in-frame ones, dropping some. The data show some 1.5 million clones, approximately 98% seen once. The rearrangement uses TRBV7-8 and TRBJ1-1; weak D call: TRBD1 (5 bases). Sequencing was done on a sample of naive CD4+ T cells sorted from blood. Subset given: CD45RA+ positively selected. This receptor was obtained from a man aged 30-40 years in good health. The CDR3 loop is CASTYIWQGNTEAFF. CDR3 in DNA: TGTGCCAGCACCTATATTTGGCAGGGGAACACTGAAGCTTTCTTT. The whole variable domain, remainder taken from reference TRBV7-8 and TRBJ1-1, is GAGVSQSPRYKVAKRGQDVALRCDPISGHVSLFWYQQALGQGPEFLTYFQNEAQLDKSGLPSDRFFAERPEGSVSTLKIQRTQQEDSAVYLCASTYIWQGNTEAFFGQGTRLTVV.